These T cell receptor beta chains were read from a single sample in a study of blood T cells in healthy people across ages. TCRdb analysed the 5' RACE reads with MiXCR anew, one entry per CDR3 protein. The sample consists of about a million distinct CDR3 sequences, under 40% of them appearing once. The sample consisted of blood. These receptors originate from a man aged 18 to 29 in good health. Both conserved end residues are part of each CDR3. D genes are given only for firm matches. A row's size may be missing; if present it is once, few, many or a size class.

clone_size: few
d_call: -
v_call: TRBV4-1
j_call: TRBJ1-1
cdr3_nt: TGCGCCAGCAGCGGTACAGGGAATCGTGATGAAGCTTTCTTT
cdr3_aa: CASSGTGNRDEAFF

clone_size: -
d_call: -
v_call: TRBV20-1
j_call: TRBJ1-4
cdr3_nt: TGCAGTGCTAGAACACAGATCGGGCCAGAACGAGAAAAACTGTTTTTT
cdr3_aa: CSARTQIGPEREKLFF

clone_size: few
d_call: -
v_call: TRBV5-6
j_call: TRBJ1-5
cdr3_nt: TGTGCCAGCAGCTCCATCGGGGACAGCAATCAGCCCCAGCATTTT
cdr3_aa: CASSSIGDSNQPQHF

clone_size: -
d_call: -
v_call: TRBV4-3
j_call: TRBJ2-7
cdr3_nt: TGCGCCAGCAGCCAAGAGGCAGTGAGCTCCTACGAGCAGTACTTC
cdr3_aa: CASSQEAVSSYEQYF

clone_size: -
d_call: TRBD2
v_call: TRBV3-1
j_call: TRBJ2-7
cdr3_nt: TGTGCCAGCAGCCAAGTATATAGCGGGGGAGTGAGCTCCTACGAGCAGTACTTC
cdr3_aa: CASSQVYSGGVSSYEQYF

clone_size: -
d_call: TRBD1
v_call: TRBV27
j_call: TRBJ1-1
cdr3_nt: TGTGCCAGCAGTTCACTAACCGGGACAGGGGACACTGAAGCTTTCTTT
cdr3_aa: CASSSLTGTGDTEAFF

clone_size: few
d_call: -
v_call: TRBV7-6
j_call: TRBJ2-1
cdr3_nt: TGTGCCAGCAGCTTAGAAAGGGGGGATCCCTACAATGAGCAGTTCTTC
cdr3_aa: CASSLERGDPYNEQFF

clone_size: -
d_call: -
v_call: TRBV12-3/TRBV12-4
j_call: TRBJ2-3
cdr3_nt: TGTGCCAGCAGTTTATCAGGGGGGTTCACAGATACGCAGTATTTT
cdr3_aa: CASSLSGGFTDTQYF

clone_size: once
d_call: -
v_call: TRBV6-6
j_call: TRBJ2-7
cdr3_nt: TGTGCCAGCAGTAAGAGACAGGCCGACAATGAGCAGTACTTC
cdr3_aa: CASSKRQADNEQYF

clone_size: -
d_call: -
v_call: TRBV28
j_call: TRBJ1-1
cdr3_nt: TGTGCCAGCAATGGACAGATTGATGAAGCTTTCTTT
cdr3_aa: CASNGQIDEAFF

clone_size: -
d_call: -
v_call: TRBV2
j_call: TRBJ2-1
cdr3_nt: TGTGCCAGCAGGTCGGGCGGAACCAATGAGCAGTTCTTC
cdr3_aa: CASRSGGTNEQFF

clone_size: few
d_call: -
v_call: TRBV20-1
j_call: TRBJ1-5
cdr3_nt: TGCAGTGTGCGAAGGCGACCCAATCAGCCCCAGCATTTT
cdr3_aa: CSVRRRPNQPQHF

clone_size: few
d_call: -
v_call: TRBV12-3/TRBV12-4
j_call: TRBJ2-7
cdr3_nt: TGTGCCAGCAGTTTACGAAAGCCCAGACCGTACGAGCAGTACTTC
cdr3_aa: CASSLRKPRPYEQYF

clone_size: few
d_call: -
v_call: TRBV29-1
j_call: TRBJ1-4
cdr3_nt: TGCAGCGTTGCGTCGGGGCCTGCGGAAAAACTGTTTTTT
cdr3_aa: CSVASGPAEKLFF

clone_size: -
d_call: TRBD1
v_call: TRBV29-1
j_call: TRBJ2-2
cdr3_nt: TGCAGCGTTCTTAAACCGACAGGGTCGAACACCGGGGAGCTGTTTTTT
cdr3_aa: CSVLKPTGSNTGELFF

clone_size: few
d_call: -
v_call: TRBV7-9
j_call: TRBJ1-1
cdr3_nt: TGTGCCGAGGGGATAACTGAAGCTTTCTTT
cdr3_aa: CAEGITEAFF

clone_size: -
d_call: -
v_call: TRBV29-1
j_call: TRBJ1-1
cdr3_nt: TGCAGCTCTCTGGGGGGGGCACCCAACTCGAACACTGAAGCTTTCTTT
cdr3_aa: CSSLGGAPNSNTEAFF

clone_size: few
d_call: -
v_call: TRBV20-1
j_call: TRBJ1-1
cdr3_nt: TGCAGTGCTCCCCGACGGACGGGGAACACTGAAGCTTTCTTT
cdr3_aa: CSAPRRTGNTEAFF

clone_size: -
d_call: TRBD1
v_call: TRBV6-2/TRBV6-3
j_call: TRBJ2-7
cdr3_nt: TGTGCCAGCAGTTTCAGAACTCCCGGGACAGGGAAAATCAGGGACTACGAGCAGTACTTC
cdr3_aa: CASSFRTPGTGKIRDYEQYF

clone_size: few
d_call: -
v_call: TRBV7-2
j_call: TRBJ1-2
cdr3_nt: TGTGCCAGCAGCTCGCCTCCTCAAGCTAACTATGGCTACACCTTC
cdr3_aa: CASSSPPQANYGYTF

clone_size: few
d_call: -
v_call: TRBV6-5
j_call: TRBJ2-5
cdr3_nt: TGTGCCACCACCCCCGGGTTGTACCAAGAGACCCAGTACTTC
cdr3_aa: CATTPGLYQETQYF

clone_size: few
d_call: -
v_call: TRBV10-3
j_call: TRBJ1-1
cdr3_nt: TGTGCCATCAGTGAAGCAGGCTACATGAACACTGAAGCTTTCTTT
cdr3_aa: CAISEAGYMNTEAFF

clone_size: -
d_call: -
v_call: TRBV4-3
j_call: TRBJ1-2
cdr3_nt: TGCGCCAGCAGCCAAGGGTACAGCGGCCTTGGCTACACCTTC
cdr3_aa: CASSQGYSGLGYTF

clone_size: -
d_call: TRBD1
v_call: TRBV18
j_call: TRBJ1-1
cdr3_nt: TGTGCCAGCTCACCGGCGACAGGGTCGAACACTGAAGCTTTCTTT
cdr3_aa: CASSPATGSNTEAFF

clone_size: -
d_call: TRBD2
v_call: TRBV20-1
j_call: TRBJ2-3
cdr3_nt: TGCAGTGCTAGAGTTCTCCCGGGACTAGCGGGGGGCGGCACAGATACGCAGTATTTT
cdr3_aa: CSARVLPGLAGGGTDTQYF

clone_size: -
d_call: -
v_call: TRBV28
j_call: TRBJ2-1
cdr3_nt: TGTGCCAGCAGTTTCCGTGGGACTTACGGGGCTAATGAGCAGTTCTTC
cdr3_aa: CASSFRGTYGANEQFF

clone_size: -
d_call: TRBD1
v_call: TRBV11-1
j_call: TRBJ2-4
cdr3_nt: TGTGCCAGCAGCTGGGGACAGGGGATGGCCAAAAACATTCAGTACTTC
cdr3_aa: CASSWGQGMAKNIQYF